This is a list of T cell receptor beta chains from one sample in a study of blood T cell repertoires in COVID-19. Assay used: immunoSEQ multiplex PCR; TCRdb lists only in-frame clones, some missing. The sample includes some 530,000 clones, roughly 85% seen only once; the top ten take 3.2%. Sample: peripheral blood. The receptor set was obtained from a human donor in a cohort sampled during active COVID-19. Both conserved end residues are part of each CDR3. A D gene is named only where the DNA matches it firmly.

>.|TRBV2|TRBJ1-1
CASSGRLNRGEAFF
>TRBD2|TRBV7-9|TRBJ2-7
CASSSGTSSGYEQYF
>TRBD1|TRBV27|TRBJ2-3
CASTDLGQGPDTQYF
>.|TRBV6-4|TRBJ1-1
CASSDEQGGMNTEAFF
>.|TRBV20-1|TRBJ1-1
CSASIPAAEAFF
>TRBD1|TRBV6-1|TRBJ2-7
CASSEGGQVSYEQYF
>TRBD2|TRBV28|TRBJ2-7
CASSFSTSGAYEQYF
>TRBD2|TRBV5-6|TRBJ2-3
CASSRPYLLAGVLDTQYF
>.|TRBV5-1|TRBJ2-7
CASSLAAQSYEQYF
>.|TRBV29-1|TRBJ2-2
CSVRDNANTGELFF
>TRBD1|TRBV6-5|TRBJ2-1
CASSYLGQGNNEQFF
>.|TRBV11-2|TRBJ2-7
CASSSLPGYEQYF
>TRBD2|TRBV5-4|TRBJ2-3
CASSSGLAGDLSTDTQYF
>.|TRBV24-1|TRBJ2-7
CATSDRSYEQYF
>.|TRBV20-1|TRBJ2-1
CSASSSGPIGTYNEQFF
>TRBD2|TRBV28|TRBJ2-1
CASSSELAVYNEQFF
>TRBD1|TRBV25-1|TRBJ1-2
CASSEFRTGREDGYTF
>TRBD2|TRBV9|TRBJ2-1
CASSLTRESVGEQFF